Shown below are 20 T cell receptor beta chains from a single sample sequenced in a study of human T cells and chemical hapten exposure. TCRdb re-derived calls from the RACE reads in MiXCR, one entry per CDR3 protein. The table has about 120,000 distinct CDR3 sequences, about an eighth seen once. Time point meaning: patch test 1, 2 weeks after DPC sensitization. Treatment: therapeutic diphenylcyclopropenone sensitization with weekly scalp DPC. The sample here was whole blood, taken in connection with sensitization to the hapten diphenylcyclopropenone (DPC). These receptor sequences come from a woman aged 50 to 60 with alopecia areata. Some clones in this sample may be carry-over from other donors' samples.

This clonotype came up a few times. CDR3 bases: TGTGCCAGCAGTTCGACCGGGGGACTCCAGATTCCCTACGAGCAGTACTTC. Its translation: CASSSTGGLQIPYEQYF. The chain carries TRBV12-3 or TRBV12-4 and TRBJ2-7; TRBD2 is a possible D gene (6 bases). The CDR3 runs to 17 residues. V dropped 4 bases and J dropped 2 bases, with 21 bases sitting between them.

This clonotype was counted a few times. As DNA, the CDR3 is TGTGCCAGCAGCCATGCGGGTGGAGAAAAACTGTTTTTT. It specifies CASSHAGGEKLFF. The gene calls are TRBV3-1 and TRBJ1-4; D not resolved. Germline V lookup: CDR1 LGHDT, CDR2 YNNKEL (reference sequence). The CDR3 has 13 residues. Trimming took 3 bases from V and 8 from J, leaving 10 bases between them. Full variable domain (outside the CDR3, taken from reference TRBV3-1 and TRBJ1-4): DTAVSQTPKYLVTQMGNDKSIKCEQNLGHDTMYWYKQDSKKFLKIMFSYNNKELIINETVPNRFSPKSPDKAHLNLHINSLELGDSAVYFCASSHAGGEKLFFGSGTQLSVL.

This clonotype was recorded at least ten times. J is TRBJ2-7 and V is TRBV7-2; D is perhaps TRBD1 (6 bases). V was clipped by 3 bases and J by 7 bases, with 10 bases between them. Looked up from germline, CDR1 is SGHTA and CDR2 is FQGNSA. The CDR3 has 12 residues. The DNA of the CDR3 is TGTGCCAGCAGCTTCCTCGGACAGGAGCAGTACTTC. Translation: CASSFLGQEQYF.

This clonotype was detected many times. This chain links TRBV11-2 with TRBJ2-1, with D possibly matching TRBD2 (6 bases). Trimming removed 5 bases from V and 4 bases from J, with 9 bases in between. The CDR3 consists of 13 residues. The V gene's germline CDR1 is SGHAT and CDR2 FQNNGV. The CDR3 DNA sequence: TGTGCCAGCAGCCAGACTAGGTACAATGAGCAGTTCTTC. Protein product: CASSQTRYNEQFF.

This clonotype was detected a few times. The J gene is TRBJ1-4, the V gene TRBV4-2, with D unresolved. The CDR3 consists of 16 residues. Trimming removed 2 bases at V and 0 bases at J, with 10 bases between. Germline-derived CDR1 and CDR2 are LGHNA and YNFKEQ. The chain's CDR3 is CASSQSLPATNEKLFF. CDR3 nucleotide sequence: TGTGCCAGCAGCCAATCACTGCCTGCAACTAATGAAAAACTGTTTTTT.

This clonotype was picked up many times. The chain employs TRBV7-9 and TRBJ2-5, with 8 bases that match TRBD2. This CDR3 contains 16 residues. From germline, CDR1 is SEHNR and CDR2 FQNEAQ (reference sequence). The V gene end was trimmed by 6 bases and the J gene end by 0 bases; junction bases not matched to a gene: 9. The CDR3 loop reads CASRELTSADQETQYF. The DNA for the CDR3 is TGTGCCAGCAGGGAGCTGACTAGCGCGGACCAAGAGACCCAGTACTTC. The whole variable domain, remainder taken from reference TRBV7-9 and TRBJ2-5, is DTGVSQNPRHKITKRGQNVTFRCDPISEHNRLYWYRQTLGQGPEFLTYFQNEAQLEKSRLLSDRFSAERPKGSFSTLEIQRTEQGDSAMYLCASRELTSADQETQYFGPGTRLLVL.

The rearrangement links TRBV6-6 to TRBJ1-1; weak D call: TRBD1 (6 bases). Trimming pared 3 bases from V and 5 bases from J, leaving 13 bases between. The CDR3 is 14 residues long. Germline CDR1 is MNHNY and CDR2 is SVGAGI (reference sequence). As DNA, the CDR3 is TGTGCCAGCAGTTATCTGGGGGGGCGAACTGAAGCTTTCTTT. Its protein product is CASSYLGGRTEAFF.

Many counts were recorded for this clonotype. The chain joins TRBV18 to TRBJ1-1; D call uncertain. Germline values: CDR1 KGHSH, CDR2 LQKENI. The V end was cut by 3 bases, the J end by 1 base, with 12 bases between. CDR3 length: 15 residues. CDR3: CASSPLTTPNTEAFF. CDR3 DNA: TGTGCCAGCTCACCCTTGACAACACCGAACACTGAAGCTTTCTTT.

This clonotype has ten or more counts. This rearrangement joins TRBV11-2 to TRBJ1-1; D is undetermined. V lost 1 base, J lost 2 bases, and 14 bases lay in between. CDR3 length: 16 amino acids. Germline CDR1 is SGHAT and CDR2 is FQNNGV. CDR3 bases: TGTGCCAGCAGCTTAGGGTACCCGACACTAAACACTGAAGCTTTCTTT. Protein product: CASSLGYPTLNTEAFF.

This clonotype showed up just a few times. The chain is built from TRBV4-3 and TRBJ1-5; no definite D call. Germline CDR1 and CDR2: LGHNA and YSLEER. V was pared by 2 bases and J by 2 bases, with 4 bases between. The CDR3 has 13 amino acids. In DNA, the CDR3 is TGCGCCAGCAGCCAATGGCGCAATCAGCCCCAGCATTTT. It specifies CASSQWRNQPQHF.

This clonotype was detected a few times. The chain couples TRBV7-2 to TRBJ1-1; D ambiguous. V dropped 3 bases and J dropped 4 bases, with 9 bases sitting between them. CDR3 length: 13 residues. Germline values: CDR1 SGHTA, CDR2 FQGNSA. As DNA, the CDR3 is TGTGCCAGCAGCTTGTCGGGAGTCACTGAAGCTTTCTTT. Translated, it gives CASSLSGVTEAFF.

The chain has TRBV11-2 and TRBJ2-1, with D possibly being TRBD1 or TRBD2 (5 bases each). The CDR3 length is 14 residues. The V gene's germline CDR1 is SGHAT and CDR2 FQNNGV. V was cut by 3 bases and J by 9 bases, with 15 bases left in between. The CDR3 region has the DNA TGTGCCAGCAGCTTTGGTCCCTCGGGGACTGAGCAGTTCTTC. Translated: CASSFGPSGTEQFF.

This clonotype was found many times. V gene TRBV20-1 combines with J gene TRBJ1-4; D gene unclear. CDR3 length: 16 amino acids. V lost 5 bases and J 0 bases, leaving 16 bases between the germline ends. The germline V gene encodes CDR1 DFQATT and CDR2 SNEGSKA (reference sequence). The CDR3 is CSADHLKGATNEKLFF. The CDR3 DNA reads as TGCAGTGCTGACCATCTAAAGGGTGCAACTAATGAAAAACTGTTTTTT.

In this sample, this clonotype turned up a few times. V and J are TRBV6-5 and TRBJ1-4; TRBD1 matches 10 bases. V lost 6 bases to trimming and J lost 8 bases; unmatched junction nucleotides: 9. The CDR3 runs 15 residues. Germline V lookup: CDR1 MNHEY, CDR2 SVGAGI. The CDR3 protein is CASRTQTGGREKLFF. For the CDR3, the DNA is TGTGCCAGCAGGACGCAGACAGGGGGCCGAGAAAAACTGTTTTTT.

This clonotype was seen ten or more times. The J gene is TRBJ1-1, the V gene TRBV7-9; D is unclear. Trimming took 5 bases from V and 1 from J, leaving 8 bases between them. The CDR3 is made up of 13 amino acids. CDR1 and CDR2 from the germline V gene are SEHNR and FQNEAQ (reference sequence). Written as DNA, the CDR3 is TGTGCCAGCAGCCCTAATACGAACACTGAAGCTTTCTTT. Amino acid sequence: CASSPNTNTEAFF.

At least ten counts were recorded for this clonotype. CDR3: CASSYYGTGFSGANVLTF. CDR3 nucleotide sequence: TGTGCCAGCAGTTATTATGGGACAGGGTTCTCTGGGGCCAACGTCCTGACTTTC. The rearrangement uses TRBV6-2 or TRBV6-3 and TRBJ2-6, with 9 bases that match TRBD1. The CDR3 is 18 residues long. CDR1 MNHEY and CDR2 SVGEGT come from the germline V gene. Trimming took 3 bases from V and 0 from J; bases not matched to a gene: 6.

This clonotype was counted a few times. The chain employs TRBV10-2 and TRBJ2-1; perhaps D is TRBD1 or TRBD2 (6 bases each). In germline, CDR1 is WSHSY, CDR2 SAAADI. Trimming pared 2 bases from V and 4 bases from J, leaving 18 bases between. This CDR3 is 17 amino acids long. This CDR3 is CASSERGRGPLYNEQFF. The DNA of the CDR3 is TGCGCCAGCAGTGAGCGGGGGCGGGGCCCACTTTACAATGAGCAGTTCTTC.

The rearrangement uses TRBV7-9 and TRBJ1-5; 8 bases are a match to TRBD1. J lost 3 bases, V lost 2 bases, and 6 bases had no gene match. The CDR3 contains 16 residues. The germline V gene has CDR1 SEHNR and CDR2 FQNEAQ (reference sequence). The CDR3 reads CASSLWGQESNQPQHF. Here the CDR3 DNA reads TGTGCCAGCAGCTTATGGGGACAGGAATCCAATCAGCCCCAGCATTTT. The whole variable domain, remainder taken from reference TRBV7-9 and TRBJ1-5, is DTGVSQNPRHKITKRGQNVTFRCDPISEHNRLYWYRQTLGQGPEFLTYFQNEAQLEKSRLLSDRFSAERPKGSFSTLEIQRTEQGDSAMYLCASSLWGQESNQPQHFGDGTRLSIL.

This clonotype was seen a handful of times. In nucleotides, the CDR3 is TGTGCCAGCAGCCCTTTCGAGGAGGCGCAAGAGACCCAGTACTTC. It specifies CASSPFEEAQETQYF. V and J are TRBV27 and TRBJ2-5, with D possibly matching TRBD2 (5 bases). The CDR3 extends over 15 amino acids. Trimming pared 6 bases from V and 2 bases from J, leaving 16 bases between. CDR1 MNHEY and CDR2 SMNVEV come from the germline V gene (reference sequence).

This clonotype was seen many times. V is TRBV6-5 and J is TRBJ2-2; TRBD1 aligns across 8 bases. V lost 7 bases and J lost 6; bases outside the gene matches: 7. Germline V lookup: CDR1 MNHEY, CDR2 SVGAGI. This CDR3 contains 14 residues. The CDR3 nucleotides read TGTGCCAGCATTACAGACAGGGGCGCCGGGGAGCTGTTTTTT. It translates to CASITDRGAGELFF.